This entry concerns a single T cell receptor beta chain. The germline V and J ends were trimmed by 5 bases and 5 bases, with 6 bases remaining between them. In germline, CDR1 is MNHEY, CDR2 SVGAGI. The CDR3 runs 11 residues. The entry originates in a study of T cell changes during pregnancy in multiple sclerosis. Some clones are missing from TCRdb's copy, which holds only in-frame ones; the method was immunoSEQ multiplex PCR. Of roughly 40,000 clones in the sample, about 95% were seen once. The TCR was taken from a female donor with multiple sclerosis, enrolled in a pregnancy study. The rearrangement uses TRBV6-5 and TRBJ2-5; D is unclear. Sequencing was performed on peripheral blood, taken in the third trimester of pregnancy. CDR3 sequence (DNA): TGTGCCAGCAGTCTAAAGGAGACCCAGTACTTC. It translates to CASSLKETQYF.